This T cell receptor beta chain stems from a study of technical replicates of blood from a handful of donors. This table comes from immunoSEQ multiplex PCR, and its TCRdb copy is limited to in-frame clones, with some not included. The table has 65,000 to 95,000 clones, around 85% seen once. Germline CDR1 reads SNHLY; CDR2 reads FYNNEI. V was clipped by 8 bases and J by 6 bases, with 14 bases between them. The CDR3 totals 12 residues. V is TRBV2 and J is TRBJ2-7; the D gene is possibly TRBD2 (6 bases). Sequenced sample: PBMCs. This sequence originates from a human donor in good health. Some clones in this sample may be carry-over from other donors' samples. The CDR3 coding sequence is TGTGCCAGCTCCAGACTAGAGCGCGAGCAGTACTTC. The encoded protein is CASSRLEREQYF.